Given below is one T cell receptor beta chain in context. Antigen unknown. The data belong to a study of T cells in narcolepsy. Using immunoSEQ multiplex PCR, the repertoire was profiled, and TCRdb retains in-frame clones only, with some absent. This sample carries 20,000 to 30,000 clones, around 85% of them seen once, and the ten largest clones take approximately 10%. Germline V gene sequence: CDR1 SNHLY, CDR2 FYNNEI. This CDR3 contains 11 residues. Trimming cost V 2 bases and J 8 bases, with 6 bases left between them. Broader study findings: Comparing one patient's CSF and blood CD4+ clonotypes highlighted HCRT- and TRIB2-specific autoreactive clonotypes. In some patient and control memory CD4+ samples, autoreactive clones were absent.

The sequence derives from a human donor in good health. The material sequenced was memory (CD45RA-) CD4+ T cells from blood. The chain joins TRBV2 to TRBJ1-1; D is undetermined. The CDR3 loop is CASSEPQEAFF. CDR3 in DNA: TGTGCCAGCAGTGAACCCCAGGAAGCTTTCTTT.